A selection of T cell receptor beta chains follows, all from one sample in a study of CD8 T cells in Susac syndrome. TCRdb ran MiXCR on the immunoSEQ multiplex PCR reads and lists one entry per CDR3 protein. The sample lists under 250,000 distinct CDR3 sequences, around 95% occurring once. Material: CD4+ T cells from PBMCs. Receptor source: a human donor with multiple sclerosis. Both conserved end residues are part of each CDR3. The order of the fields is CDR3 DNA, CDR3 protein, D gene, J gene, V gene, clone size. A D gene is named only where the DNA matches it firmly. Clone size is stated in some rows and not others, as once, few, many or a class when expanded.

TGTGCCAGCACCCCTAGAGCGGGGACTAATGAAAAACTGTTTTTT CASTPRAGTNEKLFF NA TRBJ1-4 TRBV6-5 NA
TGCAGTGCTAGGGGACAGGGAGAGTACTATGGCTACACCTTC CSARGQGEYYGYTF TRBD1 TRBJ1-2 TRBV20-1 NA
TGTGCCAGCAGCTTGGCAGGGGGGGCCACTGAAGCTTTCTTT CASSLAGGATEAFF TRBD1 TRBJ1-1 TRBV11-2 NA
TGTGCCAGCAGCCCCATCCAGGGATTCGGCGAGCAGTACTTC CASSPIQGFGEQYF NA TRBJ2-7 TRBV11-2 NA
TGTGCCAGCAGCGAAGACTTGGGAGGGAGGGGGGCCAACACTGAAGCTTTCTTT CASSEDLGGRGANTEAFF NA TRBJ1-1 TRBV4-2 NA
TGCGCCAGCAGTCGACAGCTCTCCTACGAGCAGTACTTC CASSRQLSYEQYF NA TRBJ2-7 TRBV23-1 NA
TGCAGTGCTACTTTCAACCCAGGGGACAGAAGTGAAAAACTGTTTTTT CSATFNPGDRSEKLFF TRBD1 TRBJ1-4 TRBV20-1 NA
TGTGCCAGCTCAGACACAGGGGCTGAAGCTTTCTTT CASSDTGAEAFF TRBD1 TRBJ1-1 TRBV18 once
TGTGCCAGCAGCTTTAGCGGGGGGCGCACAGATACGCAGTATTTT CASSFSGGRTDTQYF TRBD2 TRBJ2-3 TRBV11-2 NA
TGCAGCTTTGGACAGGGAGAAGCTTTCTTT CSFGQGEAFF TRBD1 TRBJ1-1 TRBV29-1 NA
TGCGCCAGCAGCCTAATGGGACAGAAGAACACTGAAGCTTTCTTT CASSLMGQKNTEAFF TRBD1 TRBJ1-1 TRBV5-1 NA
TGTGCCAGCAGTGAGGGAGCGGGAGGAGCAGATACGCAGTATTTT CASSEGAGGADTQYF TRBD2 TRBJ2-3 TRBV6-1 NA
TGTGCCAGCATCTTCAAGGAGGGGCGCTCCACAGATACGCAGTATTTT CASIFKEGRSTDTQYF NA TRBJ2-3 TRBV11-1 NA
TGCGCCAGCAGCCCACGGACAGGGGGCGGTTCTGAAGCTTTCTTT CASSPRTGGGSEAFF TRBD1 TRBJ1-1 TRBV5-1 NA
TGTGCCAGCAGCTTGTCGGTACTAGCCAAAAACATTCAGTACTTC CASSLSVLAKNIQYF NA TRBJ2-4 TRBV7-2 NA
TGTGCCAGCACGAGTTTCCGGACAGTATTTACAAGTGGTAATGAGCAGTTCTTC CASTSFRTVFTSGNEQFF NA TRBJ2-1 TRBV12-3/TRBV12-4 NA
TGTGCCAGTAGTATGCAGGCATCTGCAGAGACCCAGTACTTC CASSMQASAETQYF NA TRBJ2-5 TRBV19 NA
TGTGCCAGCAGCCCCGGGGGGGCCAACGTCCTGACTTTC CASSPGGANVLTF NA TRBJ2-6 TRBV7-3 NA
TGCGCCAGCAGCTTGTCGGGACGTGACTACAATGAGCAGTTCTTC CASSLSGRDYNEQFF NA TRBJ2-1 TRBV5-1 NA
TGTGCCACCAGGGTAGGGGCCACTAATGAAAAACTGTTTTTT CATRVGATNEKLFF NA TRBJ1-4 TRBV15 NA